This TCR beta chain was identified during a study of blood T cell repertoires in COVID-19. The CDR3 runs 16 residues. CDR1 is SGHDN and CDR2 is FVKESK in the germline V gene. J was trimmed by 4 bases and V by 4 bases; bases with no gene match: 5. Some clones are missing from TCRdb's copy, which holds only in-frame ones; the method was immunoSEQ multiplex PCR. The sample holds fewer than 500,000 clones, 87% seen once. The source material was PBMCs or T cells enriched from blood (not recorded which). The chain employs TRBV14 and TRBJ2-7; 15 nucleotides align to TRBD2. This clonotype was obtained from a woman aged 18 to 35 with acute COVID-19. The CDR3 protein is CASSPEGLAGGYEQYF. The DNA for the CDR3 is TGTGCCAGCAGCCCGGAGGGACTAGCGGGGGGATACGAGCAGTACTTC.